Listed here are 22 T cell receptor beta chains from one sample, sequenced in a study of blood T cells in healthy people across ages. The authors ran a second PCR of 7 to 11 cycles using a sample-barcoded 5' primer and a J-beta primer mix. TCRdb re-called the 5' RACE reads with MiXCR, one entry per CDR3 protein. The table shows around 1,600,000 distinct CDR3 sequences, with roughly 43% occurring only once. The source material was blood. Source of these receptors: a woman aged 18-30 years in good health.

The chain couples TRBV12-3 or TRBV12-4 to TRBJ1-5; 9 nucleotides align to TRBD1. The trim removed 7 bases at V and 3 bases at J, leaving 7 bases unmatched. The CDR3 is 15 amino acids. Written as DNA, the CDR3 is TGTGCCAGCAAAAGACAGGGGGGTAACAATCAGCCCCAGCATTTT. This translates into CASKRQGGNNQPQHF.

This clonotype appeared a few times. V usage is TRBV15 and J usage is TRBJ1-4; D gene unclear. This CDR3 spans 14 amino acids. Trimming removed 5 bases from V and 8 bases from J, with 15 bases in between. Per the germline V gene, CDR1 is LNHNV and CDR2 is YYDKDF (reference sequence). The CDR3 DNA reads as TGTGCCACCAGCTCGGTGGGAGGGCGGGAAAAACTGTTTTTT. Amino acids: CATSSVGGREKLFF.

This chain links TRBV5-1 with TRBJ1-2, with D unresolved. The CDR3 is 14 amino acids. Germline V gene data show CDR1 as SGHRS and CDR2 as YFSETQ. Trimming shortened V by 0 bases and J by 5 bases, and 11 bases separated the two germline ends. CDR3 DNA: TGCGCCAGCAGCTTGGCCGGAGAAGATTATGGCTACACCTTC. Encoded protein: CASSLAGEDYGYTF.

This chain joins TRBV20-1 and TRBJ1-2; no clear D. V lost 3 bases, J lost 7 bases, and 15 bases lay in between. Germline V gene lookup returns CDR1 DFQATT and CDR2 SNEGSKA (reference sequence). This CDR3 has 13 amino acids. The CDR3 here is CSASARRVGGYTF. The CDR3 DNA is TGCAGTGCTAGTGCCCGGCGGGTCGGTGGCTACACCTTC.

The chain recombines TRBV20-1 with TRBJ2-3, with TRBD1 as a possible D gene (6 bases). CDR3 size: 13 residues. The germline CDR1 and CDR2 sequences are DFQATT and SNEGSKA (reference sequence). The CDR3, as DNA: TGCAGCGAAATGGGGGCGAGCACAGATACGCAGTATTTT. It encodes CSEMGASTDTQYF.

This clonotype was picked up a small number of times. The chain combines TRBV21-1 with TRBJ1-5; whether TRBD1, the table's D call, matches the DNA was not checked. TRBV21-1 is recorded as a pseudogene. CDR3 length: 14 amino acids. CDR3 residues: CASFGQESNQPQHF. The CDR3 region has the DNA TGTGCCAGCTTCGGACAGGAAAGCAATCAGCCCCAGCATTTT.

Only a few counts were recorded for this clonotype. The chain employs TRBV5-1 and TRBJ2-1, with D possibly matching TRBD2 (6 bases). The CDR3 loop spans 14 amino acids. Trimming stripped 4 bases from V and 8 bases from J, with 16 bases between. Germline CDR1 SGHRS, CDR2 YFSETQ. Here the CDR3 reads CASSPGTGGHEQFF. DNA of the CDR3: TGCGCCAGCAGCCCCGGGACTGGAGGCCATGAGCAGTTCTTC.

In this sample, this clonotype turned up a few times. This chain links TRBV5-1 with TRBJ2-3, with unresolved D. Deletions cut 4 bases from V and 0 bases from J, with 12 bases between. Germline CDR1 SGHRS, CDR2 YFSETQ. There are 15 residues in the CDR3. As DNA, the CDR3 is TGCGCCAGCAGCCTAGACTCCCCGAGCACAGATACGCAGTATTTT. It codes for CASSLDSPSTDTQYF.

The chain carries TRBV27 and TRBJ2-1, with a tentative D call TRBD1 (6 bases). CDR3 size: 15 residues. Trimming took off 6 bases at V and 8 bases at J, with 20 bases between the two ends. Germline assignment: CDR1 MNHEY and CDR2 SMNVEV (reference sequence). The CDR3 sequence is CASSPRGWGRDEQFF. CDR3 coding DNA: TGTGCCAGCAGCCCCAGGGGCTGGGGGCGCGATGAGCAGTTCTTC.

This clonotype was picked up a small number of times. The J gene is TRBJ2-1, the V gene TRBV10-3, with TRBD2 matching 11 bases. This CDR3 comprises 16 residues. The junction had 4 bases not matched to a gene; V was cut back by 4 bases and J by 2 bases. Germline CDR1 and CDR2: ENHRY and SYGVKD. In DNA form, the CDR3 reads TGTGCCATCAGTGCGTCTAGCGGGGGGACCTACAATGAGCAGTTCTTC. Its translation is CAISASSGGTYNEQFF.

This rearrangement joins TRBV5-5 to TRBJ1-1; unclear D gene. The germline V gene has CDR1 SGHKS and CDR2 YYEKEE (reference sequence). The ends were cut back, 4 bases at V and 5 bases at J, with 12 bases in the middle. The CDR3 is 13 amino acids. The CDR3 sequence: CASSGEVWTEAFF. In DNA form, the CDR3 reads TGTGCCAGCAGCGGCGAAGTTTGGACTGAAGCTTTCTTT.

This clonotype was seen only a few times. This sequence joins TRBV4-3 and TRBJ2-4; D ambiguous. The J call may not be correct, given that the DNA end is closer to TRBJ2-7. The length of the CDR3 is 17 residues. Germline CDR1 LGHNA, CDR2 YSLEER. CDR3 residues: CASSQLIPGLITYEQYF. The CDR3 DNA is TGCGCCAGCAGCCAACTAATCCCCGGGTTAATTACCTACGAGCAGTACTTC.

The chain is built from TRBV29-1 and TRBJ2-3; no clear D. CDR3 length: 14 residues. Germline loops: CDR1 SQVTM, CDR2 ANQGSEA. Deletions cut 1 base from V and 2 bases from J, with 10 bases between. In DNA, the CDR3 is TGCAGCGTTGAAGGCGGATCCACCACAGATACGCAGTATTTT. Translation: CSVEGGSTTDTQYF.

This chain joins TRBV9 and TRBJ1-1; TRBD1 might be the D (5 bases). CDR3 length equals 13 residues. CDR1 is SGDLS, CDR2 YYNGEE, per germline. Trimming took 1 base from V and 7 from J, leaving 11 bases between them. CDR3 sequence reads: CASSVNLGDEAFF. CDR3 DNA: TGTGCCAGCAGCGTAAACCTGGGGGATGAAGCTTTCTTT.

The chain carries TRBV5-1 and TRBJ2-7; 10 bases line up with TRBD1. The germline gives CDR1 SGHRS, CDR2 YFSETQ. Unmatched junction bases numbered 8, after V lost 4 bases and J lost 1 base. This CDR3 region has 16 residues. This CDR3 reads CASSLRDRGSSYEQYF. The CDR3, as DNA: TGCGCCAGCAGCCTGAGGGACAGGGGTTCTTCCTACGAGCAGTACTTC. The full variable domain, completed using reference TRBV5-1 and TRBJ2-7, is KAGVTQTPRYLIKTRGQQVTLSCSPISGHRSVSWYQQTPGQGLQFLFEYFSETQRNKGNFPGRFSGRQFSNSRSEMNVSTLELGDSALYLCASSLRDRGSSYEQYFGPGTRLTVT.

The chain joins TRBV7-2 to TRBJ2-3, with D possibly being TRBD2 (6 bases). This CDR3 has 16 residues. The germline CDR1 and CDR2 sequences are SGHTA and FQGNSA. The V end lost 3 bases, the J end lost 5 bases, and 18 bases lay between the germline ends. Here the CDR3 DNA reads TGTGCCAGCAGCTTGGAGGGTGGGTGGTCGGGAGATACGCAGTATTTT. Translated: CASSLEGGWSGDTQYF.

In its sample, this clonotype was seen many times. The chain has TRBV4-2 and TRBJ2-1; 10 bases are shared with TRBD2. This CDR3 contains 14 residues. V shed 8 bases and J 7 bases; nucleotides not matched to a gene: 8. The V gene's germline CDR1 is LGHNA and CDR2 YNFKEQ. This chain's CDR3 is CASLSSGRKNEQFF. The CDR3 DNA reads as TGTGCCAGCCTATCTAGCGGGAGAAAAAATGAGCAGTTCTTC.

The CDR3 sequence: CASSPLRTSNEQFF. The CDR3 DNA sequence: TGCGCCAGCAGCCCCCTTAGGACTAGCAATGAGCAGTTCTTC. This rearrangement joins TRBV4-3 to TRBJ2-1, with 7 bases lining up with TRBD2. The length of the CDR3 is 14 residues. Unmatched junction bases numbered 6, after V lost 4 bases and J lost 6 bases. Germline V lookup: CDR1 LGHNA, CDR2 YSLEER.

The V and J genes are TRBV4-3 and TRBJ2-5, with a possible D match to TRBD2 (6 bases). V shed 0 bases and J shed 1 base, with 9 bases lying between them. Germline loops: CDR1 LGHNA, CDR2 YSLEER. This CDR3 contains 15 residues. Written as DNA, the CDR3 is TGCGCCAGCAGCCAAGATGCCGGGGGCCAAGAGACCCAGTACTTC. It encodes CASSQDAGGQETQYF.

This clonotype was seen just once. The chain combines TRBV20-1 with TRBJ1-5; 7 positions match TRBD1. The CDR3 is made up of 15 amino acids. Per germline, CDR1 DFQATT and CDR2 SNEGSKA (reference sequence). Germline trimming cut 6 bases from V and 1 base from J; bases unmatched to any gene: 9. CDR3 in amino acids: CSARQGGGSNQPQHF. The CDR3 DNA sequence: TGCAGTGCCCGACAGGGAGGGGGGAGCAATCAGCCCCAGCATTTT.

This clonotype has just a few counts. This chain uses TRBV4-1 with TRBJ2-5; 12 positions match TRBD2. CDR1 is MGHRA and CDR2 is YSYEKL in the germline V gene. V dropped 5 bases and J dropped 6; count of bases not matched to a gene: 7. The CDR3 has 15 amino acids. The CDR3 bases are TGCGCCAGCAGCGGACTAGCGGGGAACCAGCAGACCCAGTACTTC. Encoded protein: CASSGLAGNQQTQYF.

Here the CDR3 reads CASSKLLWGGSPLHF. The CDR3 DNA is TGCGCCAGCAGCAAACTGCTTTGGGGTGGGTCACCCCTCCACTTT. The rearrangement joins TRBV4-1 to TRBJ1-6; D not certain. The germline V and J ends were trimmed by 5 bases and 10 bases, with 18 bases remaining between them. The germline gives CDR1 MGHRA, CDR2 YSYEKL. This CDR3 is 15 amino acids long.